This TCR beta chain emerged from a study of T cell repertoires in cytomegalovirus infection. Germline CDR1 is SGHVS and CDR2 is FQNEAQ. The CDR3 runs to 14 residues. TCRdb reprocessed the reads via MiXCR and lists one record per CDR3 protein. Here the sample spans about 330,000 distinct CDR3 sequences, over 7.5% being singletons. This clonotype was seen repeatedly, ten times or more. A read error may account for a junction end that differs from germline. V gene TRBV7-8 combines with J gene TRBJ2-5, with D perhaps TRBD1 (5 bases). The sequence derives from a human donor in good health (CMV status not recorded). Some clones in this sample may be carry-over from other donors' samples. Sequencing used PBMCs. The CDR3 sequence: CASSVGVTQATQYF. The CDR3, as DNA: TGTGCCAGCAGCGTAGGGGTAACACAAGCGACCCAGTACTTC.